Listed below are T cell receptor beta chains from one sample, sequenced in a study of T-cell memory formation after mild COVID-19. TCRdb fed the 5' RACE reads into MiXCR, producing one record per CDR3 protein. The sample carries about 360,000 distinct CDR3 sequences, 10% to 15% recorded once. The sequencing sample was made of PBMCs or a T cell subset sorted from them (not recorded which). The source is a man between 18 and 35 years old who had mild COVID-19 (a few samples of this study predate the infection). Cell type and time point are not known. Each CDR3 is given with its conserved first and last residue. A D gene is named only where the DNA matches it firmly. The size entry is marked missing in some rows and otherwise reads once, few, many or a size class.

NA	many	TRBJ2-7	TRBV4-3	CASSQDKTGRYEQYF	TGCGCCAGCAGCCAAGATAAGACAGGTCGCTACGAGCAGTACTTC
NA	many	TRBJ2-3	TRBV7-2	CASSIATDTDTQYF	TGTGCCAGCAGCATCGCGACAGACACAGATACGCAGTATTTT
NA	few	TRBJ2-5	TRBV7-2	CASSLGIETQYF	TGTGCCAGCAGCTTAGGAATCGAGACCCAGTACTTC
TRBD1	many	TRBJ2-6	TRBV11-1	CASSSWDRGSGANVLTF	TGTGCCAGCAGCTCCTGGGACAGGGGGTCTGGGGCCAACGTCCTGACTTTC
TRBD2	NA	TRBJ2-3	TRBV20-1	CSARGAGGFTDTQYF	TGCAGTGCTAGAGGAGCGGGGGGGTTCACAGATACGCAGTATTTT
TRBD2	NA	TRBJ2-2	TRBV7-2	CASRASGGLLNTGELFF	TGTGCCAGCAGGGCTAGCGGGGGGCTCCTGAACACCGGGGAGCTGTTTTTT
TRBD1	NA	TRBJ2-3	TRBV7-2	CASSLLGQSTDTQYF	TGTGCCAGCAGCTTACTGGGACAGAGCACAGATACGCAGTATTTT
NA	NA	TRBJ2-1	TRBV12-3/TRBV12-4	CASSLRGGNEQFF	TGTGCCAGCAGTTTGCGGGGCGGGAATGAGCAGTTCTTC
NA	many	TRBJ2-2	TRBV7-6	CASSLEVITGELFF	TGTGCCAGCAGCTTAGAGGTGATCACCGGGGAGCTGTTTTTT
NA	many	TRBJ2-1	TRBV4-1	CASSQVIRDEQFF	TGCGCCAGCAGCCAAGTCATACGGGACGAGCAGTTCTTC
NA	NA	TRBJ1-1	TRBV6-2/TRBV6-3	CATYVGVNTEAFF	TGTGCCACCTACGTGGGGGTGAACACTGAAGCTTTCTTT
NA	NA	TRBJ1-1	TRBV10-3	CATSRAGNTEAFF	TGTGCCACCTCGCGGGCGGGGAACACTGAAGCTTTCTTT
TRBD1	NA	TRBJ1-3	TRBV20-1	CSAPDRNSGNTIYF	TGCAGTGCCCCGGACAGGAACTCTGGAAACACCATATATTTT
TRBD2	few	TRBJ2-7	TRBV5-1	CASSTRPGLASDEQYF	TGCGCCAGCAGCACCCGCCCCGGACTAGCCTCCGACGAGCAGTACTTC
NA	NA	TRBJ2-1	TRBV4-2	CASSQDRGALEQFF	TGTGCCAGCAGCCAAGATCGGGGGGCGCTTGAGCAGTTCTTC
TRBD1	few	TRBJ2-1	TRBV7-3	CASSTGTGFRSEQFF	TGTGCCAGCAGCACAGGGACAGGGTTTAGGAGTGAGCAGTTCTTC
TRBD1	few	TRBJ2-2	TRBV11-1	CASRPNRGPVGELFF	TGTGCCAGCAGACCAAACAGGGGCCCCGTCGGGGAGCTGTTTTTT
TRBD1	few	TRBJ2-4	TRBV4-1	CASSQYPAVDTGAPAKNIQYF	TGCGCCAGCAGCCAGTACCCGGCAGTGGATACAGGGGCCCCAGCCAAAAACATTCAGTACTTC
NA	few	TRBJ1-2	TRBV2	CASLQGYGYTF	TGTGCCAGCCTACAGGGATATGGCTACACCTTC
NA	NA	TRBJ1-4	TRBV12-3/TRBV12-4	CASSSVGLNEKLFF	TGTGCCAGCAGTTCCGTGGGTTTAAATGAAAAACTGTTTTTT
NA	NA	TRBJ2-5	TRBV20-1	CSARDLPFGGQETQYF	TGCAGTGCTAGAGATCTCCCCTTTGGGGGGCAAGAGACCCAGTACTTC
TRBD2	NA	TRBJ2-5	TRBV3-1	CASSPGGALTETQYF	TGTGCCAGCAGTCCCGGGGGGGCCCTTACAGAGACCCAGTACTTC
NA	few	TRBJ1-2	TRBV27	CASRDVNYGYTF	TGTGCCAGCAGGGACGTAAACTATGGCTACACCTTC
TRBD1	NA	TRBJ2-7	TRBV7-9	CASLDRGPSYEQYF	TGTGCCAGCTTGGACAGGGGACCCTCCTACGAGCAGTACTTC
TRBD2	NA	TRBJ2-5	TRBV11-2	CASSLALAGRETQYF	TGTGCCAGCAGCTTAGCGCTAGCGGGGCGAGAGACCCAGTACTTC
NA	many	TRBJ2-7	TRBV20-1	CSARDPSPDEGEQYF	TGCAGTGCTAGAGACCCCTCACCTGATGAGGGCGAGCAGTACTTC
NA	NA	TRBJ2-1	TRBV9	CASSSAWSSVYYNEQFF	TGTGCCAGCAGCTCCGCTTGGAGTAGCGTATACTACAATGAGCAGTTCTTC
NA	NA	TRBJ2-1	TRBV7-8	CASSSPAIWNEQFF	TGTGCCAGCAGCTCACCCGCCATCTGGAATGAGCAGTTCTTC
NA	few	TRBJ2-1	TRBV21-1	CASSKAKGGISYNEQFF	TGTGCCAGCAGCAAAGCCAAGGGAGGAATTTCCTACAATGAGCAGTTCTTC
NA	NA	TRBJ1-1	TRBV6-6	CASSYPVGGGPNTEAFF	TGTGCCAGCAGTTACCCCGTGGGGGGGGGGCCGAACACTGAAGCTTTCTTT
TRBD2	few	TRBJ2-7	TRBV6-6	CASSYSIRTSGERKQYF	TGTGCCAGCAGTTACTCGATACGGACTAGCGGGGAAAGGAAGCAGTACTTC
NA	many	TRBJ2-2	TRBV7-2	CASSLRTANTGELFF	TGTGCCAGCAGCCTCCGGACAGCGAACACCGGGGAGCTGTTTTTT
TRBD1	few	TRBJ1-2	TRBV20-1	CSARAPSGDRGRGYTF	TGCAGTGCTAGAGCCCCCTCGGGAGACAGGGGTCGTGGCTACACCTTC
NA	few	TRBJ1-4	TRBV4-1	CASSQVRVGEKLFF	TGCGCCAGCAGCCAAGTCAGGGTAGGGGAAAAACTGTTTTTT
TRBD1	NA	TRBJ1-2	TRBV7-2	CASSATGLYGYTF	TGTGCCAGCAGCGCGACAGGGCTATATGGCTACACCTTC
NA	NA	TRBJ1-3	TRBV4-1	CASSRPPGTRLGRGNTIYF	TGCGCCAGCAGCCGCCCACCCGGGACACGGCTGGGGAGGGGAAACACCATATATTTT
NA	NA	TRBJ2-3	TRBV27	CASSLDRFLGTQYF	TGTGCCAGCAGTTTAGACAGGTTTCTGGGTACGCAGTATTTT
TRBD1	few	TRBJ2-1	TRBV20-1	CSAVRLPQGYNEQFF	TGCAGTGCTGTCCGACTGCCACAGGGGTACAATGAGCAGTTCTTC
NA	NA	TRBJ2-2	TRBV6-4	CASSEESTGELFF	TGTGCCAGCAGTGAGGAATCTACCGGGGAGCTGTTTTTT
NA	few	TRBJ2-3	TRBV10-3	CAIRYQRNYSGTDTQYF	TGTGCCATCAGATACCAGAGAAACTACAGCGGCACAGATACGCAGTATTTT
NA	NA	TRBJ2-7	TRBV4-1	CASSQETPSYEQYF	TGCGCCAGCAGCCAAGAAACACCTAGCTACGAGCAGTACTTC
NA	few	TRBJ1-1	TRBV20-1	CSARSRVTGTEAFF	TGCAGTGCTAGATCTCGGGTCACAGGCACTGAAGCTTTCTTT
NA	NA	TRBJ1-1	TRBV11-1	CASSLLGASTEAFF	TGTGCCAGCAGCTTATTAGGGGCTAGCACTGAAGCTTTCTTT
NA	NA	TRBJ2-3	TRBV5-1	CASSLAGTKLSTDTQYF	TGCGCCAGCAGCTTGGCAGGGACCAAGCTCTCCACAGATACGCAGTATTTT
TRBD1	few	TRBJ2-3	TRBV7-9	CASSARDRSTDTQYF	TGTGCCAGCAGCGCCCGGGACAGAAGCACAGATACGCAGTATTTT
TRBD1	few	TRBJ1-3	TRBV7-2	CASSGQSGNTIYF	TGTGCCAGCTCGGGACAGAGCGGAAACACCATATATTTT
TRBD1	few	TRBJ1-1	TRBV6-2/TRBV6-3	CASSKNRRQGMNTEAFF	TGTGCCAGCAGTAAGAATCGTCGACAGGGGATGAACACTGAAGCTTTCTTT
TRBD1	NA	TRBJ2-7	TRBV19	CASSLSGTGNYEQYF	TGTGCCAGTAGCCTTTCCGGGACAGGGAACTACGAGCAGTACTTC
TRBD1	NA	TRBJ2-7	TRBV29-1	CSVGDRGREQYF	TGCAGCGTTGGTGACAGGGGGCGAGAGCAGTACTTC
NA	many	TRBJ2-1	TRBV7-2	CASSLSFSLTSYNEQFF	TGTGCCAGCAGCTTATCATTTTCCCTGACTAGCTACAATGAGCAGTTCTTC
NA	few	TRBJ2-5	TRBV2	CASSERTGGETQYF	TGTGCCAGCAGTGAAAGGACTGGAGGAGAGACCCAGTACTTC
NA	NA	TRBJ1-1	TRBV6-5	CASSYVGVAEAFF	TGTGCCAGCAGTTATGTGGGGGTAGCTGAAGCTTTCTTT